This TCR beta chain is from a study of CD8+CD57+ T cells in acquired aplastic anemia. An expansion of CD8+CD57+ cells by flow cytometry had been shown in patients chosen for sequencing. Severe acquired aplastic anemia affected all patients. Each patient gave a blood sample that was collected before any therapy had been received. This clonotype was picked up many times. Template material for TCR beta VDJ and CDR3 profiling consisted of genomic DNA. In TCRdb, the reads were re-called with MiXCR into one record per CDR3 protein. The table shows about 150,000 distinct CDR3 sequences, with 40% to 65% occurring only once. The source is a human donor with aplastic anemia. Sample: sorted CD4+, CD8+, or CD8+CD57+ T cells (not recorded which) from PBMCs.

The CDR3 nucleotides are TGCGCCAGCAGCCCATCGGGACAGGGGGCCTACGAGCAGTACTTC. It translates to CASSPSGQGAYEQYF. The chain links TRBV4-3 to TRBJ2-7; TRBD1 matches 11 bases. The germline V gene has CDR1 LGHNA and CDR2 YSLEER. With 4 bases clipped from V and 2 bases from J, the junction kept 4 bases outside the gene matches. This CDR3 has 15 amino acids.